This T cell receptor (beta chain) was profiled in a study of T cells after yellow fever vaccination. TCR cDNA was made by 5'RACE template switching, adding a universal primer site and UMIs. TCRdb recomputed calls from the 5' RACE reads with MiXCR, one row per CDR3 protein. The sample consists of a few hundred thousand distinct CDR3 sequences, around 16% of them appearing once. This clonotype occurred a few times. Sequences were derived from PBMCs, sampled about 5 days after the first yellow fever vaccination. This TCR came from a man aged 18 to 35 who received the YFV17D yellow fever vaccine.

This CDR3 is CASRDRDGLWPQHF. CDR3 nucleotide sequence: TGTGCCAGCAGGGACCGGGACGGACTATGGCCCCAGCATTTT. The chain recombines TRBV7-2 with TRBJ1-5; D perhaps matches TRBD1 (5 bases). Trimming took off 6 bases at V and 9 bases at J, with 18 bases between the two ends. The CDR3 consists of 14 residues. CDR1 is SGHTA and CDR2 is FQGNSA in the germline V gene.